These 32 T cell receptor beta chains were sequenced from one sample in a study of T cell responses to AZD1222 COVID-19 vaccine. Measured with immunoSEQ multiplex PCR; TCRdb has only the in-frame clones, and not every one. Of 130,000 to 150,000 clones in the sample, about 90% were seen once. The sample was peripheral blood, taken on day 0 of AZD1222 vaccination. These receptors were obtained from an adult in good health.

The V gene is TRBV4-3, the J gene TRBJ2-7; 11 nucleotides match TRBD1. Germline CDR1 is LGHNA and CDR2 is YSLEER. The CDR3 is 15 amino acids. Trimming cost V 4 bases and J 4 bases; bases outside gene matches: 6. CDR3 residues: CASSRTGQGDYEQYF. CDR3 bases: TGCGCCAGCAGCCGCACGGGACAGGGGGATTACGAGCAGTACTTC.

In DNA, the CDR3 is TGTGCCAGCAGCTTAGCGGGACAGGGGGTCTACGAGCAGTACTTC. Translation: CASSLAGQGVYEQYF. This sequence joins TRBV7-9 and TRBJ2-7, with TRBD1 identical over 11 bases. This CDR3 comprises 15 residues. The J segment lost 3 bases and the V segment lost 0 bases, leaving 1 base of the junction unmatched. The germline V gene encodes CDR1 SEHNR and CDR2 FQNEAQ (reference sequence). Together with reference TRBV7-9 and TRBJ2-7, the CDR3 gives the full variable domain: DTGVSQNPRHKITKRGQNVTFRCDPISEHNRLYWYRQTLGQGPEFLTYFQNEAQLEKSRLLSDRFSAERPKGSFSTLEIQRTEQGDSAMYLCASSLAGQGVYEQYFGPGTRLTVT.

This chain uses TRBV5-1 with TRBJ2-7; D remains ambiguous. V lost 0 bases and J 4 bases, leaving 8 bases between the germline ends. The CDR3 totals 13 residues. Germline CDR1 and CDR2: SGHRS and YFSETQ. CDR3 sequence: CASSLGTGYEQYF. The CDR3 coding sequence is TGCGCCAGCAGCTTGGGTACGGGTTACGAGCAGTACTTC.

The chain combines TRBV11-2 with TRBJ1-1; no clear D. Germline CDR1 SGHAT, CDR2 FQNNGV. The CDR3 is 12 residues long. Trimming stripped 2 bases from V and 10 bases from J, with 11 bases between. The CDR3 is CASSLTGVRAFF. CDR3 DNA sequence: TGTGCCAGCAGCTTAACGGGTGTTCGAGCTTTCTTT.

V usage is TRBV28 and J usage is TRBJ1-5; D remains ambiguous. Germline loops: CDR1 MDHEN, CDR2 SYDVKM. The CDR3 extends over 17 amino acids. The V gene lost 2 bases and the J gene lost 2 bases, with 16 bases spanning the gap. This chain's CDR3 is CASSLPLRARGNQPQHF. CDR3 bases: TGTGCCAGCAGTTTACCTCTCCGGGCGAGGGGCAATCAGCCCCAGCATTTT.

This chain links TRBV10-3 with TRBJ2-5; D may correspond to TRBD1 or TRBD2 (5 bases each). The CDR3 covers 15 residues. V was pared by 0 bases and J by 9 bases, with 17 bases between. Germline CDR1 ENHRY, CDR2 SYGVKD. The CDR3 is CAISESEAGSGPQYF. CDR3 nucleotides: TGTGCCATCAGTGAGTCGGAGGCAGGCTCAGGGCCCCAGTACTTC.

The rearrangement uses TRBV19 and TRBJ1-5; no definite D call. The V gene's germline CDR1 is LNHDA and CDR2 SQIVND (reference sequence). The CDR3 loop spans 14 amino acids. The ends were cut back, 0 bases at V and 3 bases at J, with 6 bases in the middle. The CDR3 sequence is CASSIERLNQPQHF. In DNA, the CDR3 is TGTGCCAGTAGTATAGAAAGGCTCAATCAGCCCCAGCATTTT.

The chain combines TRBV6-1 with TRBJ1-5; D gene ambiguous. Germline V gene lookup returns CDR1 MNHNS and CDR2 SASEGT. V was pared by 6 bases and J by 2 bases, with 8 bases between. This CDR3 comprises 13 residues. The CDR3 here is CASSGSGNQPQHF. The CDR3 DNA follows: TGTGCCAGCAGCGGGTCGGGCAATCAGCCCCAGCATTTT.

The chain is built from TRBV4-1 and TRBJ2-2; 10 bases are shared with TRBD2. This CDR3 is 19 amino acids long. Germline assignment: CDR1 MGHRA and CDR2 YSYEKL. J lost 0 bases, V lost 1 base, and 8 bases had no gene match. The chain's CDR3 is CASSQGRASGRANTGELFF. CDR3 bases: TGCGCCAGCAGCCAAGGGCGGGCTAGCGGGAGAGCGAACACCGGGGAGCTGTTTTTT.

This clone was seen just once. The J gene is TRBJ2-4, the V gene TRBV19; 7 nucleotides line up with TRBD1. The V gene end was trimmed by 8 bases and the J gene end by 11 bases; junction bases not matched to a gene: 6. The CDR3 length is 11 residues. Germline assignment: CDR1 LNHDA and CDR2 SQIVND (reference sequence). The CDR3 here is CASETDRVQYF. DNA for the CDR3: TGTGCCAGTGAGACTGACAGGGTTCAGTACTTC.

The chain couples TRBV6-6 to TRBJ1-5; unclear D gene. Germline V CDR1 and CDR2: MNHNY, SVGAGI (reference sequence). This CDR3 is built from 15 residues. V dropped 6 bases and J dropped 6 bases, with 18 bases sitting between them. The chain's CDR3 is CASSPLGNLGQPQHF. In DNA form, the CDR3 reads TGTGCCAGCAGCCCACTGGGGAACCTAGGTCAGCCCCAGCATTTT.

This sequence joins TRBV20-1 and TRBJ2-7, with D perhaps matching TRBD2 (6 bases). V lost 3 bases and J lost 1, with 22 bases in between. CDR3 length: 17 residues. Germline CDR1 reads DFQATT; CDR2 reads SNEGSKA (reference sequence). CDR3 region: CSASGRTKGAISYEQYF. In DNA, the CDR3 is TGCAGTGCTAGTGGGAGGACTAAAGGCGCAATTTCCTACGAGCAGTACTTC.

The chain has TRBV28 and TRBJ2-7; 11 nucleotides match TRBD2. The germline gives CDR1 MDHEN, CDR2 SYDVKM. The CDR3 spans 16 residues. With V trimmed by 7 bases and J by 6 bases, 14 bases remained unmatched. The CDR3 here is CASTPVLAGGPVEQYF. The CDR3 DNA is TGTGCCAGCACCCCTGTTTTAGCGGGAGGGCCGGTCGAGCAGTACTTC.

This chain links TRBV11-2 with TRBJ2-7; 10 bases fit TRBD2. Germline trimming cut 0 bases from V and 3 bases from J; bases unmatched to any gene: 14. The germline V gene has CDR1 SGHAT and CDR2 FQNNGV. The CDR3 is 19 residues long. As DNA, the CDR3 is TGTGCCAGCAGCTTAGAGGGGGTTCGGGGTAGCGGGAGGTTCTACGAGCAGTACTTC. Translating it yields CASSLEGVRGSGRFYEQYF.

The chain uses TRBV6-2 or TRBV6-3 and TRBJ2-1, with D hard to call. This CDR3 spans 14 amino acids. CDR1 and CDR2 from the germline V gene are MNHEY and SVGEGT. The V end lost 5 bases, the J end lost 6 bases, and 14 bases lay between the germline ends. The CDR3 is CASSIYRLVNEQFF. The CDR3 DNA sequence: TGTGCCAGCAGTATCTACCGACTTGTCAATGAGCAGTTCTTC.

This sequence joins TRBV30 and TRBJ2-7, with no clear D. Trimming shortened V by 6 bases and J by 0 bases, and 9 bases separated the two germline ends. The germline V gene has CDR1 GTSNPN and CDR2 SVGIG (reference sequence). The CDR3 sequence is 12 residues long. CDR3 amino acids: CACRRSSYEQYF. CDR3 sequence (DNA): TGTGCCTGTCGAAGAAGCTCCTACGAGCAGTACTTC.

The V and J genes are TRBV10-1 and TRBJ2-2; D unresolved. V gave up 6 bases and J gave up 1 base, with 6 bases separating them. Germline CDR1 WNHNN, CDR2 SYGVQD (reference sequence). This CDR3 region has 13 residues. For the CDR3, the DNA is TGCGCCAGCAGGGAACAGAACACCGGGGAGCTGTTTTTT. Protein: CASREQNTGELFF.

CDR3 sequence reads: CASSLRENTEAFF. The CDR3 DNA reads as TGTGCCAGCAGCTTAAGGGAGAACACTGAAGCTTTCTTT. The genes are TRBV7-6 and TRBJ1-1; no definite D call. Germline values: CDR1 SGHVS, CDR2 FNYEAQ. The length of the CDR3 is 13 residues. V lost 2 bases, J lost 1 base, and 5 bases lay in between.

This rearrangement joins TRBV27 to TRBJ2-2, with 7 bases matching TRBD1. Germline assignment: CDR1 MNHEY and CDR2 SMNVEV (reference sequence). The ends lost 3 bases at V and 4 bases at J; junction bases unmatched: 11. The CDR3 is made up of 17 amino acids. The CDR3 bases are TGTGCCAGCAGTTTTGGAATCCGACAGGGTGGCACCGGGGAGCTGTTTTTT. It encodes CASSFGIRQGGTGELFF.

The chain has TRBV24-1 and TRBJ2-2; a weak D match, TRBD2 (6 bases). The CDR3 is made up of 14 amino acids. Deletions cut 10 bases from V and 7 bases from J, with 18 bases between. Germline-derived CDR1 and CDR2 are KGHDR and SFDVKD. CDR3 DNA: TGTGCCACTCGGAGTAGCCGGGAGAACGGGGAGCTGTTTTTT. Its protein is CATRSSRENGELFF.

The chain couples TRBV28 to TRBJ2-7; D may match TRBD1 or TRBD2 (5 bases each). V gave up 5 bases and J gave up 6 bases, with 8 bases separating them. The CDR3 sequence is 11 residues long. Germline lookup yields CDR1 MDHEN and CDR2 SYDVKM. The CDR3: CASSPGSEQYF. The CDR3 DNA reads TGTGCCAGCAGTCCAGGGAGCGAGCAGTACTTC. Filled out from reference TRBV28 and TRBJ2-7, the complete variable domain reads DVKVTQSSRYLVKRTGEKVFLECVQDMDHENMFWYRQDPGLGLRLIYFSYDVKMKEKGDIPEGYSVSREKKERFSLILESASTNQTSMYLCASSPGSEQYFGPGTRLTVT.

Written as DNA, the CDR3 is TGTGCCAGCAGTGAAAATTGGAGGGTGGTCGATGAAAAACTGTTTTTT. Translating it yields CASSENWRVVDEKLFF. J is TRBJ1-4 and V is TRBV6-1; D unclear. The germline V and J ends were trimmed by 2 bases and 6 bases, with 16 bases remaining between them. The CDR3 has 16 residues. CDR1 and CDR2 from the germline V gene are MNHNS and SASEGT.

The chain joins TRBV7-2 to TRBJ2-7; 7 nucleotides align to TRBD2. Germline CDR1 reads SGHTA; CDR2 reads FQGNSA. This CDR3 is 14 amino acids long. The junction had 7 bases not matched to a gene; V was cut back by 3 bases and J by 5 bases. The CDR3 here is CASSLGGTKDEQYF. The CDR3 DNA sequence: TGTGCCAGCAGCTTGGGGGGGACTAAAGACGAGCAGTACTTC.

The rearrangement joins TRBV11-2 to TRBJ2-7; TRBD1 or TRBD2 may be the D gene (5 bases each). This CDR3 contains 15 residues. Trimming shortened V by 0 bases and J by 3 bases, and 12 bases separated the two germline ends. Germline values: CDR1 SGHAT, CDR2 FQNNGV. The CDR3 loop is CASSLESGRGYEQYF. The CDR3 DNA sequence: TGTGCCAGCAGCTTAGAAAGCGGAAGGGGCTACGAGCAGTACTTC.

The genes are TRBV30 and TRBJ1-6, with no clear D. The germline V and J ends were trimmed by 4 bases and 6 bases, with 13 bases remaining between them. Germline values: CDR1 GTSNPN, CDR2 SVGIG (reference sequence). CDR3 length: 14 amino acids. CDR3 bases: TGTGCCTGGATGATTCAGCCCGGTAATTCACCCCTCCACTTT. This encodes CAWMIQPGNSPLHF.

The chain recombines TRBV6-5 with TRBJ2-1; D gene ambiguous. V lost 3 bases to trimming and J lost 7 bases, with 10 bases between them. The length of the CDR3 is 13 residues. Germline-derived CDR1 and CDR2 are MNHEY and SVGAGI. The CDR3 DNA follows: TGTGCCAGCAGTTATGTGGACCCGAATGAGCAGTTCTTC. Translation gives CASSYVDPNEQFF.

The rearrangement uses TRBV4-1 and TRBJ1-5, with TRBD1 identical over 7 bases. The junction had 13 bases not matched to a gene; V was cut back by 2 bases and J by 0 bases. The CDR3 totals 19 residues. Germline V gene sequence: CDR1 MGHRA, CDR2 YSYEKL. CDR3 sequence: CASSQRDRHAPHSNQPQHF. The CDR3 nucleotides read TGCGCCAGCAGCCAAAGGGACAGACACGCTCCTCATAGCAATCAGCCCCAGCATTTT.

The gene calls are TRBV3-1 (or the pseudogene TRBV3-2) and TRBJ2-7; 8 nucleotides match TRBD2. Losses at the gene ends were 3 bases for V and 2 bases for J; bases not matched to a gene: 6. Germline CDR1 reads LGHDT; CDR2 reads YNNKEL (reference sequence). The CDR3 consists of 15 residues. The CDR3, as DNA: TGTGCCAGCAGCCAGAGGGGGACTAGTCCCTACGAGCAGTACTTC. Translated: CASSQRGTSPYEQYF.

This sequence joins TRBV7-2 and TRBJ2-3; TRBD1 agrees at 8 bases. The CDR3 has 15 amino acids. V lost 3 bases, J lost 2 bases, and 4 bases stayed unmatched. CDR1 and CDR2 from the germline V gene are SGHTA and FQGNSA. CDR3 in DNA: TGTGCCAGCAGCTTGACAGGGGTTCACACAGATACGCAGTATTTT. Translation gives CASSLTGVHTDTQYF.

This clone was detected only a few times. V usage is TRBV5-1 and J usage is TRBJ1-1; tentative D call: TRBD1 (6 bases). The germline V gene encodes CDR1 SGHRS and CDR2 YFSETQ. The CDR3 length is 14 residues. V was pared by 5 bases and J by 2 bases, with 13 bases between. CDR3 bases: TGCGCCAGCAGACGGGACAATCCCAACACTGAAGCTTTCTTT. Translating gives CASRRDNPNTEAFF.

The chain links TRBV7-2 to TRBJ2-2; 9 positions agree with TRBD2. Germline V lookup: CDR1 SGHTA, CDR2 FQGNSA. J lost 7 bases, V lost 5 bases, and 11 bases had no gene match. CDR3 length: 16 residues. CDR3 residues: CASSQRGGLAIGELFF. The CDR3 nucleotides are TGTGCCAGCAGCCAACGGGGTGGACTAGCGATCGGGGAGCTGTTTTTT.

The chain couples TRBV19 to TRBJ2-3, with D perhaps TRBD2 (5 bases). V was pared by 5 bases and J by 1 base, with 10 bases between. CDR3 size: 14 residues. Germline values: CDR1 LNHDA, CDR2 SQIVND (reference sequence). The CDR3 here is CASSASYRTDTQYF. For the CDR3, the DNA is TGTGCCAGTAGTGCTAGCTACCGCACAGATACGCAGTATTTT. The full variable domain, completed using reference TRBV19 and TRBJ2-3, is DGGITQSPKYLFRKEGQNVTLSCEQNLNHDAMYWYRQDPGQGLRLIYYSQIVNDFQKGDIAEGYSVSREKKESFPLTVTSAQKNPTAFYLCASSASYRTDTQYFGPGTRLTVL.